The sequence of this T cell receptor (beta chain) was determined in a study of blood T cell repertoires in COVID-19 (dated by TCRdb to about 2020). Context from the whole study: The collaborator samples originated in the United States, Italy and Spain and spanned the acute and convalescent phases of COVID-19. The prospective study material was composed of cDNA or gDNA derived from T cells, B-cell-depleted T cells, or PBMCs. Deeply sampled blood TCRbeta repertoires from subjects exposed to, actively infected with, or recovered from COVID-19 were included in the dataset. The repertoires were made available in a free public database intended to serve as a resource for research on the immune response to SARS-CoV-2. The samples were drawn from the first 160 participants of the ongoing ImmuneRACE study and from 950 to 1,500 subjects provided by 6 global collaborators. Sample metadata almost always included a de-identified subject ID, COVID-19 status, age in years and sex. Where available, HLA class I and class II types were taken from metadata supplied by the sample provider and were not determined by assay-based typing. Overall results and qualifications from the work: Clinical and demographic metadata were provided uncurated, with the amount varying by source and participant.

The germline V and J ends show losses of 0 bases and 5 bases respectively, and no gene match explains 6 bases of the junction. CDR1 is given as SGHRS and CDR2 as YFSETQ, both from the germline V gene. The CDR3 goes from the cysteine to the phenylalanine over 16 residues. Left in the record is the CDR3 DNA by itself, 48 bases read in frame from the first base. As for this clone: Its antigen has not been determined. Qualities for individual bases were not recorded, and no much larger clone is one base off.

TCRbeta CDR3 regions were amplified from genomic DNA using the immunoSEQ Assay, a bias-controlled multiplex PCR. As for the original processing: The number of nucleated cells in each sample was estimated by amplification of reference gene primers within the assay. Sequence reads were collapsed and filtered to measure the absolute abundance of every unique TCRbeta CDR3 rearrangement. For each sample, productive Simpson clonality was calculated by taking the square root of Simpson's diversity index across productive rearrangements. Held by TCRdb, this immuneACCESS table contains in-frame sequences only and omits some clones. Under half of the omission traces to an unresolved V gene where checked; the cause of the rest is unknown. The V and J calls and clone size were taken over from that table, and D and trimming were inferred from the DNA. This sample gives some 31,000 clones in total; over 75% of them show up just once. The top ten constitute approximately 15% of the sample.

Collaborating institutions collected whole blood in K2EDTA tubes following their own protocols. For TCRbeta analysis, collaborators shipped samples as frozen whole blood, isolated PBMCs, or DNA extracted from either of those sample types. The chain uses TRBV5-1 and TRBJ2-7, with 12 central nucleotides matching TRBD2. Material for sequencing was peripheral blood. The TCR was taken from a woman aged 55-75 years with active COVID-19. The DNA sequence is given as TGCGCCAGCAGCTTGGTGGCTAGCGGGAGGGCCCACGAGCAGTACTTC. Its protein is CASSLVASGRAHEQYF.